This TCR beta chain came from a study of T cell responses to AZD1222 COVID-19 vaccine. At the level of the study: Second-dose intervals of approximately 4 or approximately 12 weeks were pooled. Broader study findings: Nearly half of unique spike-specific TCRs reportedly avoided B.1.351 and B.1.1.7 mutated regions. Spike-specific TCRs gained breadth and depth after people received two AZD1222 doses. The CD4 TCRs associated with vaccination extended across spike and predominated at 160-218 and 743-854.

This clone has only one observation. Its antigen is undetermined. The protocol was immunoSEQ multiplex PCR, while the TCRdb copy is restricted to in-frame clones and leaves out a portion. The data show tens of thousands of clones, approximately 90% seen once. This receptor was obtained from an adult in good health. The material sequenced was peripheral blood, taken on day 0 of AZD1222 vaccination.

The CDR3 DNA is TGTGCCAGCTCAAATAGACAGGGGCCGACGCCCCAGCATTTT. It yields the protein CASSNRQGPTPQHF. The genes are TRBV18 and TRBJ1-5; 8 bases align to TRBD1. The germline CDR1 and CDR2 sequences are KGHSH and LQKENI. Losses at the gene ends were 5 bases for V and 9 bases for J; bases not matched to a gene: 9. This CDR3 spans 14 amino acids.